This T cell receptor (beta chain) was sequenced for a study of blood T cell repertoires in COVID-19. For the study at large: PBMCs, B-cell-depleted T cells, or T cells were the source of the cDNA or gDNA that made up the material.

Method: immunoSEQ multiplex PCR; TCRdb's copy keeps in-frame clones and lacks some. The data hold approximately 300,000 clones, with roughly 86% observed a single time. Trimming took 4 bases from V and 11 from J; bases not matched to a gene: 16. The CDR3 loop spans 16 amino acids. From germline, CDR1 is KGHSH and CDR2 LQKENI. The chain has TRBV18 and TRBJ1-1; the match to TRBD1 covers 10 bases. The specimen sequenced was peripheral blood. The clonotype originates from a woman between 50 and 59 years old with acute or convalescent COVID-19. As DNA, the CDR3 is TGTGCCAGCTCACTAGGGGTCGGACAGGGGGGAGTTCCGGCTTTCTTT. It yields the protein CASSLGVGQGGVPAFF.